Each of the 20 T cell receptor beta chains below was sequenced from the same sample in a study of blood T cells in healthy people across ages. Together with a sample-barcoded 5' primer, a J-beta primer mix was included in a second PCR lasting roughly 6 to 12 cycles. MiXCR, applied by TCRdb to the 5' RACE reads, yields one record per CDR3 protein. This table has about 1.1 million distinct CDR3 sequences, around two fifths appearing once. The sequenced sample was blood. Receptors were obtained from a man between 18 and 29 years old in good health.

This chain joins TRBV6-5 and TRBJ1-1, with TRBD1 matching over 7 bases. After removal of 5 bases from V and 1 base from J, the junction contained 4 bases not matched to a gene. Germline V gives CDR1 MNHEY, CDR2 SVGAGI. The CDR3 runs to 14 residues. The CDR3 sequence: CASSRTGKNTEAFF. CDR3 nucleotides: TGTGCCAGCAGTCGGACAGGCAAGAACACTGAAGCTTTCTTT.

In this sample, this clonotype turned up a few times. The chain uses TRBV4-1 and TRBJ1-2, with a weak D call TRBD1 (5 bases). Germline values: CDR1 MGHRA, CDR2 YSYEKL. V lost 1 base to trimming and J lost 0 bases, with 9 bases between them. CDR3 length equals 15 residues. The CDR3 coding sequence is TGCGCCAGCAGCCAAGGGCCGACAGCTAACTATGGCTACACCTTC. Translation: CASSQGPTANYGYTF.

This clonotype appeared a few times. The chain combines TRBV28 with TRBJ2-1; D possibly corresponds to TRBD1 (6 bases). V was trimmed by 1 base and J by 8 bases, leaving 12 bases between them. CDR3 length: 14 amino acids. Germline CDR1 MDHEN, CDR2 SYDVKM. In DNA, the CDR3 is TGTGCCAGCAGTTTATTGGGGACAAAAGATGAGCAGTTCTTC. Amino acid sequence: CASSLLGTKDEQFF. Full variable domain (missing parts from reference TRBV28 and TRBJ2-1): DVKVTQSSRYLVKRTGEKVFLECVQDMDHENMFWYRQDPGLGLRLIYFSYDVKMKEKGDIPEGYSVSREKKERFSLILESASTNQTSMYLCASSLLGTKDEQFFGPGTRLTVL.

This clonotype has only a few counts. CDR3 nucleotides: TGTGCCAGCAGCCAGCCACCGGACAGGGGAAGTAATAGCAATCAGCCCCAGCATTTT. As protein: CASSQPPDRGSNSNQPQHF. The chain couples TRBV3-1 to TRBJ1-5; 9 bases align to TRBD1. CDR3 length: 19 amino acids. V gave up 3 bases and J gave up 0 bases; unmatched junction bases: 12. Germline V CDR1 and CDR2: LGHDT, YNNKEL (reference sequence).

This chain connects TRBV7-2 to TRBJ2-1; no firm D call. This CDR3 region has 15 residues. In germline, CDR1 is SGHTA, CDR2 FQGNSA. V shed 3 bases and J shed 0 bases, with 9 bases lying between them. In DNA form, the CDR3 reads TGTGCCAGCAGCTTCGGCCCGAGCTCCTACAATGAGCAGTTCTTC. Translating gives CASSFGPSSYNEQFF.

J is TRBJ1-1 and V is TRBV27; D call uncertain. V lost 8 bases to trimming and J lost 5 bases, with 21 bases between them. Germline V CDR1 and CDR2: MNHEY, SMNVEV (reference sequence). The CDR3 spans 15 residues. DNA of the CDR3: TGTGCCAGCCGCCATGGAGGCCTCGGGAGGACTGAAGCTTTCTTT. This sequence encodes CASRHGGLGRTEAFF.

The chain uses TRBV20-1 and TRBJ2-3, with D tentatively TRBD1 or TRBD2 (5 bases each). The ends were cut back, 5 bases at V and 0 bases at J, with 12 bases in the middle. Germline CDR1 is DFQATT and CDR2 is SNEGSKA (reference sequence). There are 14 residues in the CDR3. The CDR3 sequence is CSAWDASSTDTQYF. The CDR3 DNA reads TGCAGTGCTTGGGACGCATCTAGCACAGATACGCAGTATTTT.

V usage is TRBV27 and J usage is TRBJ2-4; maybe TRBD2 (5 bases). The tail of the sequence fits TRBJ2-7 better, so the J call may be wrong. Germline CDR1 is MNHEY and CDR2 is SMNVEV (reference sequence). CDR3 length: 14 residues. In DNA, the CDR3 is TGTGCCAGCAGTTTAGTCGGCAGCGGTTACGAGCAGTACTTC. This sequence encodes CASSLVGSGYEQYF.

The chain employs TRBV12-3 or TRBV12-4 and TRBJ1-5; TRBD1 might be the D (6 bases). The ends were cut back, 6 bases at V and 0 bases at J, with 18 bases in the middle. This CDR3 region has 17 residues. CDR3 DNA: TGTGCCAGCAGCCCCAATAGGGGGGGGACTAGCAATCAGCCCCAGCATTTT. It is translated as CASSPNRGGTSNQPQHF.

The chain combines TRBV15 with TRBJ2-1; no firm D call. V lost 6 bases and J lost 0, with 12 bases in between. From germline, CDR1 is LNHNV and CDR2 YYDKDF (reference sequence). The CDR3 covers 15 residues. CDR3 nucleotides: TGTGCCACCAGATTCGTCGAGAGCTCCTACAATGAGCAGTTCTTC. It encodes CATRFVESSYNEQFF.

This clonotype has a handful of counts. The V and J genes are TRBV6-1 and TRBJ1-1; D might be TRBD1 (6 bases). The germline V gene has CDR1 MNHNS and CDR2 SASEGT. This CDR3 is built from 15 residues. Trimming removed 0 bases at V and 0 bases at J, with 8 bases between. In nucleotides, the CDR3 is TGTGCCAGCAGTGAAGCGCGGACAGTGAACACTGAAGCTTTCTTT. It is translated as CASSEARTVNTEAFF.

The V call is TRBV29-1, the J call TRBJ2-1; D may be TRBD2 (5 bases). The germline V and J ends were trimmed by 8 bases and 0 bases, with 14 bases remaining between them. The CDR3 runs 14 residues. CDR1 is SQVTM, CDR2 ANQGSEA, per germline. The CDR3 nucleotides are TGCAGCTTATCACTAGAAAGCTCCTACAATGAGCAGTTCTTC. Protein sequence: CSLSLESSYNEQFF.

In this sample, this clonotype turned up a few times. At one boundary the junction diverges from the germline segment, which might be a read error. The V call is TRBV4-3, the J call TRBJ2-5, with D tentatively TRBD2 (5 bases). CDR1 is LGHNA and CDR2 is YSLEER in the germline V gene. CDR3 length: 15 residues. CDR3 nucleotides: TGTGCCAGCAGCCAAGATCTCGGGGATGGAGAGACCCAGTACTTC. This gives the protein CASSQDLGDGETQYF.

This clonotype was counted between two and nine times. The V call is TRBV7-8, the J call TRBJ2-7; no firm D call. Germline CDR1 reads SGHVS; CDR2 reads FQNEAQ. The V and J ends lost 1 base and 5 bases respectively, with 6 bases between them. The CDR3 runs to 12 residues. The CDR3 region is CASSLVNHEQYF. The DNA of the CDR3 is TGTGCCAGCAGCTTAGTTAACCACGAGCAGTACTTC.

A few counts support this clonotype. The chain links TRBV12-3 or TRBV12-4 to TRBJ1-1; D unresolved. Trimming removed 5 bases at V and 9 bases at J, with 10 bases between. The CDR3 spans 11 residues. The CDR3 spells CASSTSAKAFF. The CDR3 coding sequence is TGTGCCAGCAGTACCTCAGCGAAAGCTTTCTTT.

The sample holds a few counts of this clonotype. A read error may explain this, as a much larger clone is one base away. The V and J genes are TRBV27 and TRBJ1-4, with TRBD1 matching over 10 bases. This CDR3 region has 19 residues. Germline V gene data show CDR1 as MNHEY and CDR2 as SMNVEV (reference sequence). V shed 4 bases, J shed 3 bases, and the junction held 14 bases outside the gene matches. The CDR3 DNA follows: TGTGCCAGCAGTTCCAATGTGGGGGACAGGGGAATAGCTAATGAAAAACTGTTTTTT. This encodes CASSSNVGDRGIANEKLFF.

The chain couples TRBV9 to TRBJ1-2, with D maybe TRBD1 (6 bases). Germline V lookup: CDR1 SGDLS, CDR2 YYNGEE. The CDR3 covers 17 residues. The V end lost 0 bases, the J end lost 4 bases, and 19 bases lay between the germline ends. The CDR3 spells CASSVGQGPLGSYGYTF. In nucleotides, the CDR3 is TGTGCCAGCAGCGTAGGCCAGGGGCCTTTAGGGAGCTATGGCTACACCTTC.

This clonotype has only a few counts. The chain recombines TRBV20-1 with TRBJ1-5, with a weak D call TRBD1 (5 bases). This CDR3 is 12 amino acids long. V was shortened by 2 bases and J by 7 bases, with 9 bases between the two germline ends. The germline V gene encodes CDR1 DFQATT and CDR2 SNEGSKA (reference sequence). The CDR3 nucleotides are TGCAGTGCTAGATTGGGGGACCAGCCCCAGCATTTT. Translation: CSARLGDQPQHF.

The V call is TRBV6-2 or TRBV6-3, the J call TRBJ2-2, with TRBD1 identical over 8 bases. Germline V gene sequence: CDR1 MNHEY, CDR2 SVGEGT. The CDR3 has 16 amino acids. The V and J ends lost 4 bases and 2 bases, in that order; junction bases with no gene match: 6. DNA of the CDR3: TGTGCCAGCAGTTTCAACAGGGGGTCCAACACCGGGGAGCTGTTTTTT. It yields the protein CASSFNRGSNTGELFF.

This chain uses TRBV5-1 with TRBJ1-2, with D possibly matching TRBD1 (5 bases). The CDR3 loop spans 16 amino acids. Germline-derived CDR1 and CDR2 are SGHRS and YFSETQ. The germline V and J ends were trimmed by 7 bases and 1 base, with 20 bases remaining between them. As DNA, the CDR3 is TGCGCCAGCGGCGTCGGGACGGGAGACTTTAACTATGGCTACACCTTC. The encoded protein is CASGVGTGDFNYGYTF.